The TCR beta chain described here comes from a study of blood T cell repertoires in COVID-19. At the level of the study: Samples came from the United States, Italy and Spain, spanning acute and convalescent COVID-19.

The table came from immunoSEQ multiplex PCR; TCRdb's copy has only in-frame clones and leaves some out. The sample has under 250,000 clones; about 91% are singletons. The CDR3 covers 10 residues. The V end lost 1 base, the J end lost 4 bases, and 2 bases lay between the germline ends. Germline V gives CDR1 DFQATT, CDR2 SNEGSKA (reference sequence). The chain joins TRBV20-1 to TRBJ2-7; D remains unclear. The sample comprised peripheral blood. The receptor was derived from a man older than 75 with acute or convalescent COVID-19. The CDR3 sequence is CSARVYEQYF. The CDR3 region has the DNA TGCAGTGCTAGAGTATACGAGCAGTACTTC.